Ten or more counts support the clone carrying this T cell receptor (beta chain). The data were obtained in a study of T cells in Graves' hyperthyroidism and ophthalmopathy. Germline values: CDR1 SQVTM, CDR2 ANQGSEA. The CDR3 runs to 16 residues. The germline V and J ends were trimmed by 4 bases and 1 base, with 19 bases remaining between them. RNA transcripts served as the template for amplifying TCR beta CDR3 regions. First-round RT-PCR with HTBI primers amplified the TCR CDR3 region. Using its own MiXCR run on the multiplex PCR reads, TCRdb lists one record per CDR3 protein. The sample carries approximately 620,000 distinct CDR3 sequences, approximately 13% recorded once.

The sample consisted of blood. This sequence was found in a woman aged 30 to 39 with Graves' hyperthyroidism that later progressed to Graves' ophthalmopathy. V gene TRBV29-1 combines with J gene TRBJ1-1, with a tentative D call TRBD1 (6 bases). The CDR3 DNA is TGCAGCGTTGCGGGCGACAGGCCGGAATCGAACACTGAAGCTTTCTTT. Protein: CSVAGDRPESNTEAFF.